Listed below are T cell receptor beta chains from one sample, sequenced in a study of cytomegalovirus exposure and HLA in healthy donors. Sequencing used immunoSEQ multiplex PCR; TCRdb keeps in-frame clones, though not all of them. The sample carries some 150,000 clones, approximately 90% recorded once. The specimen sequenced was PBMCs. The source of these receptors is a woman younger than 45 in good health and CMV-seropositive. The CDR3 runs from the conserved cysteine through the conserved F or W. D genes are given only for firm matches. The size field is filled for only some rows; it gives once, few, many or a size class.

J	size	V	D	CDR3	DNA
TRBJ1-2	.	TRBV5-1	.	CASSLRPGYFYGYTF	TGCGCCAGCAGCTTGCGTCCAGGTTACTTTTATGGCTACACCTTC
TRBJ1-2	.	TRBV2	.	CASNPEVGYYGYTF	TGTGCCAGCAATCCCGAGGTCGGATACTATGGCTACACCTTC
TRBJ2-5	once	TRBV5-6	.	CASSFTTETQYF	TGTGCCAGCAGCTTTACAACGGAGACCCAGTACTTC
TRBJ2-1	.	TRBV27	TRBD2	CASRRGGAYNEQFF	TGTGCCAGCAGGCGGGGGGGCGCATACAATGAGCAGTTCTTC
TRBJ2-7	once	TRBV10-3	.	CAISVAGDEQYF	TGTGCCATCAGTGTAGCAGGGGACGAGCAGTACTTC
TRBJ2-1	.	TRBV15	.	CATSLGTLSNEQFF	TGTGCCACCAGCCTGGGGACACTGAGCAATGAGCAGTTCTTC
TRBJ1-5	.	TRBV27	.	CASSLSAGLNQPQHF	TGTGCCAGCAGTTTATCGGCCGGGTTGAATCAGCCCCAGCATTTT
TRBJ2-7	.	TRBV28	TRBD1	CASSPGQGPEEQYF	TGTGCCAGCAGCCCGGGACAGGGCCCTGAGGAGCAGTACTTC
TRBJ2-5	once	TRBV11-1	.	CASSPGPGGQETQYF	TGTGCCAGCAGCCCAGGACCAGGGGGGCAAGAGACCCAGTACTTC
TRBJ1-5	.	TRBV6-5	.	CASSYDSSLGQPQHF	TGTGCCAGCAGTTACGACAGCTCCTTGGGGCAGCCCCAGCATTTT
TRBJ2-1	.	TRBV13	TRBD2	CASSRGLAGVAEQFF	TGTGCCAGCAGCCGGGGACTAGCGGGAGTAGCTGAGCAGTTCTTC
TRBJ2-7	.	TRBV7-9	TRBD1	CASSFPGTGIYEQYF	TGTGCCAGCAGCTTCCCCGGGACAGGCATCTACGAGCAGTACTTC
TRBJ2-2	.	TRBV6-1	.	CASSEIAGDTGELFF	TGTGCCAGCAGTGAAATAGCAGGGGACACCGGGGAGCTGTTTTTT
TRBJ1-1	once	TRBV11-2	.	CASSFPGNYLSLNTEAFF	TGTGCCAGCAGCTTTCCCGGAAACTACTTATCCCTGAACACTGAAGCTTTCTTT
TRBJ2-1	few	TRBV2	TRBD2	CASSVAGEGNEQFF	TGTGCCAGCAGTGTGGCGGGAGAGGGAAATGAGCAGTTCTTC
TRBJ1-2	.	TRBV15	TRBD1	CATSGQQGARYGYTF	TGTGCCACCAGCGGCCAGCAGGGGGCGAGGTATGGCTACACCTTC
TRBJ1-1	.	TRBV2	TRBD1	CASSEKGQIMNTEAFF	TGTGCCAGCAGTGAAAAGGGACAGATTATGAACACTGAAGCTTTCTTT
TRBJ1-1	.	TRBV19	TRBD1	CASSMTPGQGRGNTEAFF	TGTGCCAGTAGCATGACTCCGGGACAGGGGCGGGGGAACACTGAAGCTTTCTTT
TRBJ2-7	once	TRBV15	.	CATSPEVFHEQYF	TGTGCCACCAGCCCAGAGGTATTCCACGAGCAGTACTTC
TRBJ2-5	.	TRBV10-3	TRBD2	CAARGTSGDEETQYF	TGTGCCGCCCGGGGGACTAGCGGGGATGAAGAGACCCAGTACTTC
TRBJ2-3	.	TRBV10-2	.	CASSELMARGSDTQYF	TGCGCCAGCAGTGAGTTGATGGCCCGGGGGTCAGATACGCAGTATTTT
TRBJ2-2	.	TRBV5-1	TRBD2	CASTEAGGPDTGELFF	TGCGCCAGCACGGAGGCGGGAGGGCCGGACACCGGGGAGCTGTTTTTT
TRBJ1-1	.	TRBV5-4	.	CASSSGRLDTEAFF	TGTGCCAGCAGCTCGGGTAGGCTGGACACTGAAGCTTTCTTT
TRBJ2-1	.	TRBV10-2	TRBD1	CASSWGQNNEQFF	TGCGCCAGCAGTTGGGGACAGAACAATGAGCAGTTCTTC